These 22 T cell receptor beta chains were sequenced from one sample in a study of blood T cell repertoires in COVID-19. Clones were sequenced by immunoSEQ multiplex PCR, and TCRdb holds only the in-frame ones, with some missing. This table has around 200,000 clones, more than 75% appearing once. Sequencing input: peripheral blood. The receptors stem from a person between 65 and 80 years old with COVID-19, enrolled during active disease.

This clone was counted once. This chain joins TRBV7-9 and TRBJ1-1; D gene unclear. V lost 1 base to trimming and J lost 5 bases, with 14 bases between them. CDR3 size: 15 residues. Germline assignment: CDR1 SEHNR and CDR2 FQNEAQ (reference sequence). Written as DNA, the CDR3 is TGTGCCAGCAGCTTAGTGGCGGTTCCGGGAACTGAAGCTTTCTTT. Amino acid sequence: CASSLVAVPGTEAFF. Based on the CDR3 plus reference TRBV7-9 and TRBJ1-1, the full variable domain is DTGVSQNPRHKITKRGQNVTFRCDPISEHNRLYWYRQTLGQGPEFLTYFQNEAQLEKSRLLSDRFSAERPKGSFSTLEIQRTEQGDSAMYLCASSLVAVPGTEAFFGQGTRLTVV.

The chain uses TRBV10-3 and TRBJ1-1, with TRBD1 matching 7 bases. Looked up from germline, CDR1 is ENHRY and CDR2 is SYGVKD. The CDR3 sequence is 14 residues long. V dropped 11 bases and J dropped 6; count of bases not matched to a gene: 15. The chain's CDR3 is CAAQSMDRIAEAFF. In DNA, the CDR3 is TGTGCCGCCCAATCTATGGACAGGATAGCTGAAGCTTTCTTT.

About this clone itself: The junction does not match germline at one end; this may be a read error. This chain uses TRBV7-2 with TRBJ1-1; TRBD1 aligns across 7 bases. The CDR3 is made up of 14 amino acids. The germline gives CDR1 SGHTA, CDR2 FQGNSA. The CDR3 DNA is TGTGCCAGCAACTTAGGGGACAGTTGGTCAAGGGCTTTCTTT. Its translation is CASNLGDSWSRAFF.

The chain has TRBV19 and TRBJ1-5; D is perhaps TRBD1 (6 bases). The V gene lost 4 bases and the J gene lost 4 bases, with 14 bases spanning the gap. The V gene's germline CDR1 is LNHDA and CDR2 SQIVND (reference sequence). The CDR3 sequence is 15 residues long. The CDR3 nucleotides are TGTGCCAGTAGTACACCCGGGACATCAAATCAGCCCCAGCATTTT. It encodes CASSTPGTSNQPQHF.

CDR3 in DNA: TGCAGCGCCACCGGACTAGATCCTGGGCAAGGGAAAGAGACCCAGTACTTC. This encodes CSATGLDPGQGKETQYF. The V call is TRBV29-1, the J call TRBJ2-5; 7 bases fit TRBD2. This CDR3 contains 17 residues. Per the germline V gene, CDR1 is SQVTM and CDR2 is ANQGSEA. V shed 7 bases, J shed 3 bases, and the junction held 20 bases outside the gene matches.

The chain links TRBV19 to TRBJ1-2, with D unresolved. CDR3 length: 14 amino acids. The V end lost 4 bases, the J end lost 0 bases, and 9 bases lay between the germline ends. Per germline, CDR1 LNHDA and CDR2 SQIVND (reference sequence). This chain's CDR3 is CASSTGSSNYGYTF. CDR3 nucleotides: TGTGCCAGTAGTACAGGCAGCTCTAACTATGGCTACACCTTC.

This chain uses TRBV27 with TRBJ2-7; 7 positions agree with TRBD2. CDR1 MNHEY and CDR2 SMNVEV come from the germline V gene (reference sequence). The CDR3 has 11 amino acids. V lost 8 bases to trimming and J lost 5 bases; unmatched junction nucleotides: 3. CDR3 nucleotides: TGTGCCAGCTACCGGGGGGACGAGCAGTACTTC. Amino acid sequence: CASYRGDEQYF.

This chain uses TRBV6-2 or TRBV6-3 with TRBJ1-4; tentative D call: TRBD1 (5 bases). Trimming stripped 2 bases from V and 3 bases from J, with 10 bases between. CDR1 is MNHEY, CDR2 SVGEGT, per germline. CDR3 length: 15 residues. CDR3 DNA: TGTGCCAGCAGTTACGCAGGGAATGCTAATGAAAAACTGTTTTTT. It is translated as CASSYAGNANEKLFF.

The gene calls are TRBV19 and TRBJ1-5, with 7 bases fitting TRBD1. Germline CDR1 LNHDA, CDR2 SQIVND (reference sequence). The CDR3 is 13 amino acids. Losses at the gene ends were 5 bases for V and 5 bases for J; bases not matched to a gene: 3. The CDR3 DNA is TGTGCCAGTAGTGACAGGGCCGATCAGCCCCAGCATTTT. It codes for CASSDRADQPQHF.

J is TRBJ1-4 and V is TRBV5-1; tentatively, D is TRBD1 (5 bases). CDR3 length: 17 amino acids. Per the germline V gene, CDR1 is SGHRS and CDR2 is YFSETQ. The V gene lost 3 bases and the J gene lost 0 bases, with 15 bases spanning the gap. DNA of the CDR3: TGCGCCAGCAGCTCAGGGAGGTACCCAGCAACTAATGAAAAACTGTTTTTT. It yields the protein CASSSGRYPATNEKLFF.

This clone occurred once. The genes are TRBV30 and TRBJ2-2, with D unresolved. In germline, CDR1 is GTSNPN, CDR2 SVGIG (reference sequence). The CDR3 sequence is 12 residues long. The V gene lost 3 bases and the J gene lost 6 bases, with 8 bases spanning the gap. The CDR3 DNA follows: TGTGCCTGGAGAAGGAGCCCCGGGGAGCTGTTTTTT. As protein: CAWRRSPGELFF.

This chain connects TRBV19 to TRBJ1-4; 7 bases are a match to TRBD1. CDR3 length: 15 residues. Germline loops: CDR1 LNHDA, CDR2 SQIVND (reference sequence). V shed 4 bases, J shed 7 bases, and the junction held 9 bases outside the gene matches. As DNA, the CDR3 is TGTGCCAGTAGTACCGACAGGGAGGTAACTGAAAAACTGTTTTTT. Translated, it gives CASSTDREVTEKLFF.

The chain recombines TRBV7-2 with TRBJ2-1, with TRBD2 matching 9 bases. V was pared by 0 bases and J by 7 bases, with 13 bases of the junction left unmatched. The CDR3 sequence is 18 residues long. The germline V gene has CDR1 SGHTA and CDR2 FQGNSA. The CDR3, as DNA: TGTGCCAGCAGCTTAGCCAACCGAGCGGGGGGAGGAGGGAATGAGCAGTTCTTC. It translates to CASSLANRAGGGGNEQFF.

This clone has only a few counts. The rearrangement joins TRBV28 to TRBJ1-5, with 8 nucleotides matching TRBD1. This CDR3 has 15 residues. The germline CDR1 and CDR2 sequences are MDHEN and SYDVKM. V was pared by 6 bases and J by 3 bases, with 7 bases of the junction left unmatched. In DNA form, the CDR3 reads TGTGCCAGCAGAGACTCGGACAGGGACAATCAGCCCCAGCATTTT. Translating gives CASRDSDRDNQPQHF.

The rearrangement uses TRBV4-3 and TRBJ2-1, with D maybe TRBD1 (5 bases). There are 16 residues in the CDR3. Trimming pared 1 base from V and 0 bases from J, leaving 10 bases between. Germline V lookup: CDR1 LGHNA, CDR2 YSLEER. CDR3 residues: CASSQGGGYSYNEQFF. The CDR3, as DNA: TGCGCCAGCAGCCAAGGGGGCGGATACTCCTACAATGAGCAGTTCTTC.

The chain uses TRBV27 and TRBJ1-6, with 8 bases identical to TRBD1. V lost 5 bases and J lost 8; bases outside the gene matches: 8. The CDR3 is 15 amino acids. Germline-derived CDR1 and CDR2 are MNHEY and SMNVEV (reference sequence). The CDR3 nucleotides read TGTGCCAGCAGTAGAAGACAGGGGCGAGATTCACCCCTCCACTTT. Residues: CASSRRQGRDSPLHF.

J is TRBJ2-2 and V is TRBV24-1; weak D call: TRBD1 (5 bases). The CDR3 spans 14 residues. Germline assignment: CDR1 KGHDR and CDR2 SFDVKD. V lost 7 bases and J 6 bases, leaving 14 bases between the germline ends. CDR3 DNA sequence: TGTGCCACCAGGGGAATAGGGGCCCCCGGGGAGCTGTTTTTT. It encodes CATRGIGAPGELFF.

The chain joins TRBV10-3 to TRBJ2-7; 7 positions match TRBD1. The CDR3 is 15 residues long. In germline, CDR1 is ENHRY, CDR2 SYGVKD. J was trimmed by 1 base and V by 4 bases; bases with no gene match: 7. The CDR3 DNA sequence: TGTGCCATCAGTGTCGGGACAGTAGCATCCTACGAGCAGTACTTC. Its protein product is CAISVGTVASYEQYF.

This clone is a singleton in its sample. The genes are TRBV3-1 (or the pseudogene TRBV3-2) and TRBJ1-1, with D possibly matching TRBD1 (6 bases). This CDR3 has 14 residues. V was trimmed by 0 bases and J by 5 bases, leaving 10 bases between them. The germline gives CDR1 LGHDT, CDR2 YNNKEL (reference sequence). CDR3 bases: TGTGCCAGCAGCCAAGATCAGGGGCGGACTGAAGCTTTCTTT. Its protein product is CASSQDQGRTEAFF.

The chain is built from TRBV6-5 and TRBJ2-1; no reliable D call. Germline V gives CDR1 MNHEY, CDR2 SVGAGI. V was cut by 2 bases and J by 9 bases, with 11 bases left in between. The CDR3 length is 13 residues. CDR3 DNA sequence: TGTGCCAGCAGTTACGGGTCTAGGCGTGAGCAGTTCTTC. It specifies CASSYGSRREQFF.

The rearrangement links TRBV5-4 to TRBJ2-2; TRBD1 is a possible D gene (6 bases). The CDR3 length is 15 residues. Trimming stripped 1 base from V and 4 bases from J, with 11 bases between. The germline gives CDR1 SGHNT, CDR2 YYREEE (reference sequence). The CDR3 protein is CASSLKQGSTGELFF. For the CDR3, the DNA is TGTGCCAGCAGCTTGAAGCAGGGGAGCACCGGGGAGCTGTTTTTT.

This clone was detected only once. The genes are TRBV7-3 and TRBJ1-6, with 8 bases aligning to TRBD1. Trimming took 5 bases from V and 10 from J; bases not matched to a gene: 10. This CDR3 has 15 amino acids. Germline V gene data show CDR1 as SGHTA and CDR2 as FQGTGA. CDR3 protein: CASSAGTGTYSPLHF. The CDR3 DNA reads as TGTGCCAGCAGCGCAGGGACAGGCACCTACTCACCCCTCCACTTT.